This T cell receptor beta chain was obtained from a study of T-cell memory formation after mild COVID-19. Study-level findings and limits: Pre-infection memory carried some responding clones, suggesting that cross-reactive memory joined. Second-wave clones peaking on day 37 lacked confirmed SARS-CoV-2 specificity. Clones shrinking between day 15 and 85 showed a balanced CD4/CD8 split, and those that grew later tilted toward CD4+. Mainly CM and EM harbored the contracting CD4+ clones; mainly EMRA harbored the CD8+ ones.

Using its own MiXCR run on the 5' RACE reads, TCRdb lists one record per CDR3 protein. This sample has approximately 570,000 distinct CDR3 sequences, with under 20% found just once. As regards this clonotype: Antigen unknown.

Germline lookup yields CDR1 SQVTM and CDR2 ANQGSEA. This CDR3 spans 19 amino acids. J gave up 6 bases and V 2 bases, and 13 bases lay outside the gene matches. V gene TRBV29-1 combines with J gene TRBJ2-1; the match to TRBD2 covers 16 bases. The sequenced sample consisted of PBMCs or a T cell subset sorted from them (not recorded which). The origin of this receptor is an adult woman who had mild COVID-19 (a few samples of this study predate the infection). Cell type and time point are not known. The CDR3 region is CSVEKLIGTSGGAPNEQFF. CDR3 bases: TGCAGCGTTGAAAAGCTTATCGGGACTAGCGGGGGGGCCCCCAATGAGCAGTTCTTC.